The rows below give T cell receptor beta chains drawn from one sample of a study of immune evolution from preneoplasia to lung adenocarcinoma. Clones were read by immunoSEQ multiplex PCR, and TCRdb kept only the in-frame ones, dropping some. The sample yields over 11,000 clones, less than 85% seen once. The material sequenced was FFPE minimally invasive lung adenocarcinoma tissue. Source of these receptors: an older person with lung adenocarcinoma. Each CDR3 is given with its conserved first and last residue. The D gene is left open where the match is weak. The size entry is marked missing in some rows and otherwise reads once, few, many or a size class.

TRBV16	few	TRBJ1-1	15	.	TGTGCCAGCAAGGGTCATCGGGAAATGAACACTGAAGCTTTCTTT	CASKGHREMNTEAFF
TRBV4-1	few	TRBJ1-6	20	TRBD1	TGCGCCAGCAGCCAAGAGCCCCGACAGGGCTCAAGCTCCTATAATTCACCCCTCCACTTT	CASSQEPRQGSSSYNSPLHF
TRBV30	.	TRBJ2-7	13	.	TGTGCCTGGTCCGGGACACGGTGGGTTGGGCAGTACTTC	CAWSGTRWVGQYF
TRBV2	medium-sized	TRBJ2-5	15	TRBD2	TGTGCCAGCAGGTCTAGCGGGGGGTACCAAGAGACCCAGTACTTC	CASRSSGGYQETQYF
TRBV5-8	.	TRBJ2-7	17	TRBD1	TGTGCCAGCAGTCCGGGACAGCGGTCCAAGCGAGGCTACGAGCAGTACTTC	CASSPGQRSKRGYEQYF
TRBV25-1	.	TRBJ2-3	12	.	TGTGCCAGCAGTGACCACTCCCATACGCAGTATTTT	CASSDHSHTQYF
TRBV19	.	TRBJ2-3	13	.	TGTGCCAGTAGTACCGGGTTCACAGATACGCAGTATTTT	CASSTGFTDTQYF
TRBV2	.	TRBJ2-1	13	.	TGTGCCAGCAGTGAACAGGGTTTGAATGAGCAGTTCTTC	CASSEQGLNEQFF
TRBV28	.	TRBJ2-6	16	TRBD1	TGTGCCAGCAGCAAGGACAGGGGGACTGGGGCCAACGTCCTGACTTTC	CASSKDRGTGANVLTF
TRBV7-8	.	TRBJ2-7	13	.	TGTGCCAGCAGCCCCACAGGGCAAGGCGAGCAGTACTTC	CASSPTGQGEQYF
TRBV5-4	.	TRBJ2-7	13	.	TGTGCCAGCAGCCAGTCGACCTCCTACGAGCAGTACTTC	CASSQSTSYEQYF
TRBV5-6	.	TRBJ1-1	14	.	TGTGCCAGCACCCGAGGACAGACGAACACTGAAGCTTTCTTT	CASTRGQTNTEAFF
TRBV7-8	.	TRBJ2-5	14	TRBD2	TGTGCCAGCAGTCGAGGACTAGCGGGAGAGACCCAGTACTTC	CASSRGLAGETQYF
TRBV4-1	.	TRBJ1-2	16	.	TGCGCCAGCAGCCAGGACGGGACGGGGATTAACTATGGCTACACCTTC	CASSQDGTGINYGYTF
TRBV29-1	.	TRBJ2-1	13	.	TGCAGCGCCGAGGGCGGCACCTACAATGAGCAGTTCTTC	CSAEGGTYNEQFF
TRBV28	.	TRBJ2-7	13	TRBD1	TGTGCCGTCCCGGGACAGGACCCCGGCGAGCAGTACTTC	CAVPGQDPGEQYF
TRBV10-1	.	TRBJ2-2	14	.	TGCGCCAGCAGCGAATTCTTCGACACCGGGGAGCTGTTTTTT	CASSEFFDTGELFF
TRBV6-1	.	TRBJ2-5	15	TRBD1	TGTGCCAGCAGAAGGGTCAGGGGGTCAGTAGAGACCCAGTACTTC	CASRRVRGSVETQYF
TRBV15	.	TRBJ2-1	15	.	TGTGCCACCAGCAGAGACCGTCTCTCCTACAATGAGCAGTTCTTC	CATSRDRLSYNEQFF
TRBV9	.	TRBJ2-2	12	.	TGTGCCAGCAGCGAGGATGCTGGGGAGCTGTTTTTT	CASSEDAGELFF
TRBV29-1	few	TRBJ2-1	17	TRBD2	TGCAGCGTTGAACACCGGACTAGCGGGGGGGCCTACAATGAGCAGTTCTTC	CSVEHRTSGGAYNEQFF
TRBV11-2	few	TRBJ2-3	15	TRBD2	TGTGCCAGCAGCTTAGTCGGAGGGAGGGCAGATACGCAGTATTTT	CASSLVGGRADTQYF
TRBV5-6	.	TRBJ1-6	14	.	TGTGCCAGCAGACCAGGGTCGTATAATTCACCCCTCCACTTT	CASRPGSYNSPLHF
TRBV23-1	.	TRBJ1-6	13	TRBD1	TGCGCCAGCAGGGGACAGGGGGCCTTCCCCCTCCACTTT	CASRGQGAFPLHF
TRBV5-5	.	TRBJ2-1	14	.	TGTGCCAGCAGCTTGGAGGGATCCTACAATGAGCAGTTCTTC	CASSLEGSYNEQFF
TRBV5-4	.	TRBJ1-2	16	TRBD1	TGTGCCAGCAGCTTTTTCAAGGGACAGGGGGCGTATGGCTACACCTTC	CASSFFKGQGAYGYTF
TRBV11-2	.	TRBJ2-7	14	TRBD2	TGTGCCAGCAGCTTAGGCGCTAGCGGGTACGAGCAGTACTTC	CASSLGASGYEQYF
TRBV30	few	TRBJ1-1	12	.	TGTGCCTGGAGCAGACTACAGGGTGGTGCTTTCTTT	CAWSRLQGGAFF
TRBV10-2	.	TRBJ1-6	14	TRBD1	TGCGCCAGCAGCCTTGACAGGGGGAATTCACCCCTCCACTTT	CASSLDRGNSPLHF
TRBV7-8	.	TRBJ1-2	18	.	TGTGCCAGCAGCTTAGTTGGGGCAGGACAGCGAGCTAACTATGGCTACACCTTC	CASSLVGAGQRANYGYTF
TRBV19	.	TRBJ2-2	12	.	TGTGCCAGTAGTATTAGGGCCGGGGAGCTGTTTTTT	CASSIRAGELFF
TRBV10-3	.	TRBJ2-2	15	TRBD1	TGTGCCATCAGGTCGGGACAGGGAGTGACCGGGGAGCTGTTTTTT	CAIRSGQGVTGELFF
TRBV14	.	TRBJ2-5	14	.	TGTGCCAGCAGCCAACAAAGGGGCCAAGAGACCCAGTACTTC	CASSQQRGQETQYF
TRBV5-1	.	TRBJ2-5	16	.	TGCGCCAGCAGCTGGGGGACCGAAGTCTTGAAAGAGACCCAGTACTTC	CASSWGTEVLKETQYF
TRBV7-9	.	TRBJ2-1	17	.	TGTGCCAGCAGCTTCCTCAGTGGGCCAACCTCCTACAATGAGCAGTTCTTC	CASSFLSGPTSYNEQFF
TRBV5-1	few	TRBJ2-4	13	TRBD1	TGCGCCAGCAGTGCGGGACAGGGGGACATTCAGTACTTC	CASSAGQGDIQYF
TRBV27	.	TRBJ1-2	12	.	TGTGCCAGCAGGTCAGCTAACTATGGCTACACCTTC	CASRSANYGYTF
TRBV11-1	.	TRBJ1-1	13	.	TGTGCCAGCAATTTCGGCGGGAACACTGAAGCTTTCTTT	CASNFGGNTEAFF
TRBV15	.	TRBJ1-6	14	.	TGTGCCACCAGGTCCTTCGCCCTGAATTCACCCCTCCACTTT	CATRSFALNSPLHF
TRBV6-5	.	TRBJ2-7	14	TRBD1	TGTGCCAGCAGTAGCCGACAGGGGGGCTACGAGCAGTACTTC	CASSSRQGGYEQYF
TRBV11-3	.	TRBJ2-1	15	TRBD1	TGTGCCAGCAGCTTAAGCGGGACAGGGCTCAATGAGCAGTTCTTC	CASSLSGTGLNEQFF
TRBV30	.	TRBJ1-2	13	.	TGTGCCTGGAGTCCAAATCAGATTGGAGGCTACACCTTC	CAWSPNQIGGYTF
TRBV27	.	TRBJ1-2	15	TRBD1	TGTGCCAGCAGTCTAACAGGGGGCGACAGGAGAGGCTACACCTTC	CASSLTGGDRRGYTF
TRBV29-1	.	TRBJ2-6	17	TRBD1	TGCAGCGTTGAGGTCGGCAGGGGGCCCCCTGGGGCCAACGTCCTGACTTTC	CSVEVGRGPPGANVLTF
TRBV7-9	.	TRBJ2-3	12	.	TGTGCCAGCAGCTTATCAGGAAATACGCAGTATTTT	CASSLSGNTQYF
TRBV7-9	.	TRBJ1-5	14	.	TGTGCCAGCAGCACTACAGGTTTCAATCAGCCCCAGCATTTT	CASSTTGFNQPQHF
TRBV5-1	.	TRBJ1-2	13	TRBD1	TGCGCCAGCAGCATCGGACAGGGTGAGGGCTACACCTTC	CASSIGQGEGYTF
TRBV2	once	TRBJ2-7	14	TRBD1	TGTGCCAGCAGCCAACAGGGGCCCTCCTACGAGCAGTACTTC	CASSQQGPSYEQYF
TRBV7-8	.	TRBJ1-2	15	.	TGTGCCAGCAGCTTAGCACAGGGCCGGGGTTATGGCTACACCTTC	CASSLAQGRGYGYTF